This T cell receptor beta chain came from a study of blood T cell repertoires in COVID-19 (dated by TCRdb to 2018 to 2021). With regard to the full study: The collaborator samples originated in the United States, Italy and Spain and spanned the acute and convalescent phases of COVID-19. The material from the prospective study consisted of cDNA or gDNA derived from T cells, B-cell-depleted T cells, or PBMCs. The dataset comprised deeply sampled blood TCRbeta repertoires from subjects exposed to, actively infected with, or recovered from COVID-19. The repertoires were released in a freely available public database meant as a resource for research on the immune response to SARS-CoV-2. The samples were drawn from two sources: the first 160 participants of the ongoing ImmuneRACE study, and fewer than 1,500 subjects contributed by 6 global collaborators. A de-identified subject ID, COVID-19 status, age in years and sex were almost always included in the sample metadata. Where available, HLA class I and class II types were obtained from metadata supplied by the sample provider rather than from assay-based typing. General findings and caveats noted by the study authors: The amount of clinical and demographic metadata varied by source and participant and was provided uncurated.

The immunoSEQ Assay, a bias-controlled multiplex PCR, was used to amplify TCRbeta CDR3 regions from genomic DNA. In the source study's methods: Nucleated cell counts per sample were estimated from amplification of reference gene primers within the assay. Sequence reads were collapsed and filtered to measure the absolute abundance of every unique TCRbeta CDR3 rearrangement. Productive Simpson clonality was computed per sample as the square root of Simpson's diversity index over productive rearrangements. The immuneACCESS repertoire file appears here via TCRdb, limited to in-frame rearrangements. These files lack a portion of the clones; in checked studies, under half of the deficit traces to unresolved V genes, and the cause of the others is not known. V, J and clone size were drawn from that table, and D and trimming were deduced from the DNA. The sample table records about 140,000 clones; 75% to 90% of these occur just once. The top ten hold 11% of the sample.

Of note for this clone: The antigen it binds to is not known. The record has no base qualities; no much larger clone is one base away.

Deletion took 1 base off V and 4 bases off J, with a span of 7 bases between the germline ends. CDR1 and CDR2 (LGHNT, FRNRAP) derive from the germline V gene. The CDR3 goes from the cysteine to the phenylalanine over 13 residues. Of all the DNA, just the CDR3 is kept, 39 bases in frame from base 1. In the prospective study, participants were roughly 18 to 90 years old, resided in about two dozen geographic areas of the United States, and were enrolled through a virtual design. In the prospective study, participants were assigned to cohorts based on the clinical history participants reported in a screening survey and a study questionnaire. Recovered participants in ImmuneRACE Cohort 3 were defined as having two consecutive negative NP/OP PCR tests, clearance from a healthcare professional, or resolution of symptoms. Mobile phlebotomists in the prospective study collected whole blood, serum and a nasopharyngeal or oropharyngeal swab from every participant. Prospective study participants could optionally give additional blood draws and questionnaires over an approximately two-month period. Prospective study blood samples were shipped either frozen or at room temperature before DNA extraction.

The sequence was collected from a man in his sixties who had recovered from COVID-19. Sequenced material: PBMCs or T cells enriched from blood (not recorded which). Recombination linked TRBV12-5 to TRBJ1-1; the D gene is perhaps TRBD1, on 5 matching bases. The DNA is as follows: TGTGCTAGTGGTTTGGGGGGGGGCACTGAAGCTTTCTTT. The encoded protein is CASGLGGGTEAFF. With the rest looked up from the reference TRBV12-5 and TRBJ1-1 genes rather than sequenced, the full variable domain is DARVTQTPRHKVTEMGQEVTMRCQPILGHNTVFWYRQTMMQGLELLAYFRNRAPLDDSGMPKDRFSAEMPDATLATLKIQPSEPRDSAVYFCASGLGGGTEAFFGQGTRLTVV.